The rows below give T cell receptor beta chains drawn from one sample of a study of PD-1 blockade in classical Hodgkin lymphoma. TCRdb's table, derived via immunoSEQ multiplex PCR, lists solely in-frame clones and lacks some. The sample has tens of thousands of clones, under 70% seen once. Specimen: peripheral blood mononuclear cells (PBMCs), collected before the second cycle of nivolumab. These receptors came from a human donor with classical Hodgkin lymphoma. The CDR3 runs from the conserved cysteine through the conserved F or W. D genes are given only for firm matches. Size values are once, few and many counts, or a class for expanded clones, and some rows have none.

>TRBJ1-2|TRBD1|NA|TRBV6-1
TGTGCCAGCAGTGAAGGAGACAGGGACTATGGCTACACCTTC
CASSEGDRDYGYTF
>TRBJ2-5|TRBD2|NA|TRBV2
TGTGCCAGCAGTGATGGGCTAGCGGTCGAGACCCAGTACTTC
CASSDGLAVETQYF
>TRBJ1-1|NA|NA|TRBV19
TGTGCCAGTAGTATCAACACAATGAACACTGAAGCTTTCTTT
CASSINTMNTEAFF
>TRBJ2-5|NA|NA|TRBV28
TGTGCCACCCACCGGCCGGGGGTTAAGGGGATCGGGACCCAGTACTTC
CATHRPGVKGIGTQYF
>TRBJ2-2|NA|NA|TRBV6-9
TGTGCCAGCACCCACCCGGGGTGGGACATGGGAACCGGGGAGCTGTTTTTT
CASTHPGWDMGTGELFF
>TRBJ2-2|TRBD1|medium-sized|TRBV5-1
TGCGCCAGCTCGACAGGGCCCACCGGGGAGCTGTTTTTT
CASSTGPTGELFF
>TRBJ1-4|NA|NA|TRBV7-8
TGTGCCAGCAGTCAACGGACAGAACAAAAACTGTTTTTT
CASSQRTEQKLFF
>TRBJ2-7|NA|NA|TRBV7-2
TGTGCCAGCAGCTTAACGGGGTCGGAGCAGTACTTC
CASSLTGSEQYF
>TRBJ2-6|NA|NA|TRBV5-6
TGTGCCAGCACTGTTGGAATAGTCACAAGTCGGGCCAACGTCCTGACTTTC
CASTVGIVTSRANVLTF
>TRBJ1-2|NA|NA|TRBV28
TGTGCCAGCAGTCCAGACTATGGCTACACCTTC
CASSPDYGYTF
>TRBJ2-5|NA|NA|TRBV5-4
TGTGCCAGCAGCTACCCACCAGGGACTCCAGGGGCCCAGTACTTC
CASSYPPGTPGAQYF
>TRBJ2-3|NA|few|TRBV5-1
TGCGCCAGCATTCGAGGGGGGAGCACAGATACGCAGTATTTT
CASIRGGSTDTQYF
>TRBJ1-6|TRBD1|once|TRBV7-9
TGTGCCAGCAGCTCCGGGACAGGGGATTCACCCCTCCACTTT
CASSSGTGDSPLHF
>TRBJ1-6|NA|NA|TRBV18
TGTGCCAGCTCACCAATGGGGGGCCGGATTTCACCCCTCCACTTT
CASSPMGGRISPLHF
>TRBJ2-3|NA|NA|TRBV5-1
TGCGCCAGCAGCTTGTCGGGGGTAACCACAGATACGCAGTATTTT
CASSLSGVTTDTQYF
>TRBJ1-5|TRBD1|NA|TRBV19
TGTGCCAGTACCCCACAGGGGGCCAGCAATCAGCCCCAGCATTTT
CASTPQGASNQPQHF
>TRBJ2-3|NA|NA|TRBV6-5
TGTGCCAGCAGGGAGATGTCTAGCACAGATACGCAGTATTTT
CASREMSSTDTQYF
>TRBJ2-5|TRBD2|NA|TRBV4-1
TGCGCCAGTAGGCCCAGCGGGGGGAACCAAGAGACCCAGTACTTC
CASRPSGGNQETQYF
>TRBJ1-2|NA|NA|TRBV6-1
TGTGCCAGCAGTGTTACAGGCTATGGCTACACCTTC
CASSVTGYGYTF
>TRBJ2-5|TRBD2|few|TRBV2
TGTGCCAGCAGGAGCGGCGGGGGGGCCGGAGAGACCCAGTACTTC
CASRSGGGAGETQYF
>TRBJ2-7|NA|NA|TRBV6-5
TGTGCCAGCAGTTACCTCCCTACCTCCTACGAGCAGTACTTC
CASSYLPTSYEQYF
>TRBJ1-1|TRBD1|NA|TRBV9
TGTGCCAGCAGCCTACGGGACAGGGAAGGGGAAGCTTTCTTT
CASSLRDREGEAFF
>TRBJ1-2|NA|few|TRBV5-1
TGCGCCAGCAGCTCGGGCCGAAGCTACTATGGCTACACCTTC
CASSSGRSYYGYTF
>TRBJ1-2|NA|NA|TRBV5-1
TGCGCCAGCAGCTTGGAATCCCCTAACTATGGCTACACCTTC
CASSLESPNYGYTF
>TRBJ1-1|NA|NA|TRBV29-1
TGCAGCGTTGCCCCCGATCCGGGGAGGGAAGCTTTCTTT
CSVAPDPGREAFF
>TRBJ1-2|NA|NA|TRBV28
TGTGCCAGCAGTTTACGCCGGAACCTTTATGGCTACACCTTC
CASSLRRNLYGYTF
>TRBJ2-5|TRBD2|NA|TRBV10-2
TGCGCCAGCGCTGGGACTAGCGGAAAAGAGACCCAGTACTTC
CASAGTSGKETQYF
>TRBJ1-3|NA|NA|TRBV5-6
TGTGCCAGCAGCGCATCTACCCGTTTGGGAGGAAACACCATATATTTT
CASSASTRLGGNTIYF
>TRBJ1-2|NA|NA|TRBV4-3
TGCGCCAGCACCAAGCGGGGGGGCCATGGCTACACCTTC
CASTKRGGHGYTF
>TRBJ2-7|TRBD1|NA|TRBV5-1
TGCGCCAGCAGCTTGGGTACAGGGGGCGCGGGGGAGCAGTACTTC
CASSLGTGGAGEQYF
>TRBJ1-2|TRBD1|NA|TRBV2
TGTGCCAGCAGTAGACTGGGACAGGGGTGGGGCGGCTACACCTTC
CASSRLGQGWGGYTF
>TRBJ2-2|NA|NA|TRBV6-5
TGTGCCAGCAGTTACTCGGGTCTCGGGGAGCTGTTTTTT
CASSYSGLGELFF
>TRBJ1-3|NA|NA|TRBV19
TGTGCCAGTAGTCGGGACGGACACTCTGGAAACACCATATATTTT
CASSRDGHSGNTIYF
>TRBJ1-5|TRBD1|NA|TRBV19
TGTGCCAGTAGTATCGGGACAGGCCGCAATCAGCCCCAGCATTTT
CASSIGTGRNQPQHF
>TRBJ1-4|NA|NA|TRBV28
TGTGCCAGCTCTCTGGGAGAAAAACTGTTTTTT
CASSLGEKLFF
>TRBJ1-4|NA|once|TRBV6-5
TGTGCCAGCAGGCCGACGGGTGAAAAACTGTTTTTT
CASRPTGEKLFF
>TRBJ1-4|NA|NA|TRBV29-1
TGCAGCGCATCCTCCTCATTGACAGCAACTAATGAAAAACTGTTTTTT
CSASSSLTATNEKLFF